Each of the 10 T cell receptor beta chains below was sequenced from the same sample in a study of blood T cell repertoires in COVID-19. Only in-frame clones appear in the TCRdb table, and some are missing; sequencing was by immunoSEQ multiplex PCR. Among over 110,000 clones, 87% were seen once, and the ten largest hold around 10%. The sequenced sample was PBMCs or T cells enriched from blood (not recorded which). Receptors were obtained from a man aged 60 to 69 who had recovered from COVID-19.

The chain couples TRBV29-1 to TRBJ1-1, with TRBD1 identical over 7 bases. The CDR3 spans 14 residues. Germline lookup yields CDR1 SQVTM and CDR2 ANQGSEA. J gave up 1 base and V 5 bases, and 7 bases lay outside the gene matches. The DNA for the CDR3 is TGCAGCGTTCGCCCGGACAGGAAGAACACTGAAGCTTTCTTT. It translates to CSVRPDRKNTEAFF.

The CDR3 here is CASSGRQGDDQPQHF. The DNA of the CDR3 is TGTGCCAGCAGCGGCCGACAGGGGGATGATCAGCCCCAGCATTTT. The chain combines TRBV7-8 with TRBJ1-5; 9 bases match TRBD1. Germline trimming cut 5 bases from V and 5 bases from J; bases unmatched to any gene: 7. CDR3 size: 15 residues. The germline V gene has CDR1 SGHVS and CDR2 FQNEAQ.

This clone came up once. The chain recombines TRBV3-1 (or the pseudogene TRBV3-2) with TRBJ1-5; 8 bases align to TRBD1. Losses at the gene ends were 5 bases for V and 4 bases for J; bases not matched to a gene: 1. This CDR3 is 13 amino acids long. CDR1 and CDR2 (germline): LGHDT, YNNKEL (reference sequence). The CDR3 region is CASSWTGNQPQHF. CDR3 sequence (DNA): TGTGCCAGCAGCTGGACAGGGAATCAGCCCCAGCATTTT.

The chain combines TRBV7-6 with TRBJ2-1; no firm D call. The CDR3 consists of 15 residues. Trimming shortened V by 1 base and J by 2 bases, and 9 bases separated the two germline ends. The germline V gene has CDR1 SGHVS and CDR2 FNYEAQ. CDR3 bases: TGTGCCAGCAGCTTAGATCTATTCCCCTACAATGAGCAGTTCTTC. Its translation is CASSLDLFPYNEQFF.

The gene calls are TRBV5-6 and TRBJ1-6, with a tentative D call TRBD1 (6 bases). The CDR3 sequence is 16 residues long. From germline, CDR1 is SGHDT and CDR2 YYEEEE. Trimming removed 1 base from V and 4 bases from J, with 12 bases in between. CDR3 sequence: CASSLLRTDYNSPLHF. The CDR3 DNA reads TGTGCCAGCAGCTTGCTCCGGACAGATTATAATTCACCCCTCCACTTT. Full variable domain (rest looked up from reference TRBV5-6 and TRBJ1-6): DAGVTQSPTHLIKTRGQQVTLRCSPKSGHDTVSWYQQALGQGPQFIFQYYEEEERQRGNFPDRFSGHQFPNYSSELNVNALLLGDSALYLCASSLLRTDYNSPLHFGNGTRLTVT.

The J gene is TRBJ2-4, the V gene TRBV28; tentatively, D is TRBD2 (5 bases). Between the trimmed V and J ends, which lost 3 bases and 7 bases, there was a span of 19 bases. This CDR3 comprises 16 residues. Germline V lookup: CDR1 MDHEN, CDR2 SYDVKM. The CDR3 region is CASSFSERPRGNIQYF. DNA of the CDR3: TGTGCCAGCAGTTTCTCCGAAAGACCCCGGGGTAACATTCAGTACTTC.

CDR3 protein: CASSRTGKDEKLFF. CDR3 coding DNA: TGTGCCAGCAGTCGGACAGGGAAGGATGAAAAACTGTTTTTT. V gene TRBV6-5 combines with J gene TRBJ1-4, with 8 bases identical to TRBD1. CDR3 length: 14 residues. CDR1 and CDR2 from the germline V gene are MNHEY and SVGAGI. Trimming took 5 bases from V and 6 from J; bases not matched to a gene: 5.

In its sample, this clone was seen a few times. The chain combines TRBV28 with TRBJ1-2; possible D gene TRBD1, 5 bases. Germline CDR1 reads MDHEN; CDR2 reads SYDVKM. V gave up 4 bases and J gave up 14 bases, with 20 bases separating them. This CDR3 region has 13 residues. The CDR3 DNA sequence: TGTGCCAGCAGTTCCCAACCACGGACAAGACTTACCTTC. This translates into CASSSQPRTRLTF.

The chain combines TRBV28 with TRBJ2-7, with D perhaps TRBD2 (5 bases). Germline V lookup: CDR1 MDHEN, CDR2 SYDVKM. This CDR3 is 13 amino acids long. V lost 7 bases to trimming and J lost 5 bases, with 15 bases between them. CDR3 loop: CASIQASSDEQYF. The CDR3 bases are TGTGCCAGCATCCAAGCCAGTAGCGACGAGCAGTACTTC.

The chain links TRBV11-3 to TRBJ2-1; D is perhaps TRBD2 (6 bases). The CDR3 sequence is 13 residues long. V was cut by 5 bases and J by 6 bases, with 11 bases left in between. CDR1 and CDR2 (germline): SGHNT, YENEEA. The CDR3 protein is CASSPGETNEQFF. CDR3 DNA: TGTGCCAGCAGCCCGGGGGAGACCAATGAGCAGTTCTTC.